This T cell receptor beta chain was found in a study of T-cell memory formation after mild COVID-19. With 7 bases removed from V and 3 bases from J, the gap between germline ends came to 10 bases. CDR3 length: 14 amino acids. TCRdb re-derived calls from the 5' RACE reads in MiXCR, one entry per CDR3 protein. This table has around 80,000 distinct CDR3 sequences, 14% appearing once. Input material: PBMCs or a T cell subset sorted from them (not recorded which). This receptor was identified in an adult woman who had mild COVID-19 (a few samples of this study predate the infection). Cell type and time point are not known. This chain links TRBV12-3 or TRBV12-4 with TRBJ2-6, with a tentative D call TRBD1 (6 bases). The CDR3 bases are TGTGCCAGCAAAGGGGGTGTTGGGGCCAACGTCCTGACTTTC. It yields the protein CASKGGVGANVLTF.